The 3 T cell receptor beta chains below were found in one sample sequenced in a study of glioma-infiltrating T cells (dated by TCRdb to 2016 to 2018). The sequencing machine was an Illumina MiSeq. TCR alpha and beta CDR3 regions were amplified with the iRepertoire nested amplicon-rescue multiplex PCR (arm-PCR) platform from RNA. TCRdb took the public reads, trimmed them with fastp at Q25, ran MiXCR for clone calling and kept in-frame beta chains. Merged by CDR3 protein, the rows form single entries marked with the most common genes and DNA. In all, the sample holds some 190,000 distinct CDR3 sequences, and 25% to 35% of those were seen once. The ten biggest clones cover around 20% of the sample. The source material was glioma tissue, nonneoplastic brain tissue, or PBMCs (not recorded which). The receptors come from a human donor with low-grade glioma or glioblastoma, undergoing nonglioma brain surgery, or in good health (not recorded which).

This clonotype was detected only a few times. This chain connects TRBV7-3 to TRBJ2-1; 9 positions agree with TRBD1. This CDR3 contains 16 residues. V lost 3 bases and J lost 9; bases outside the gene matches: 12. Germline V CDR1 and CDR2: SGHTA, FQGTGA. CDR3 nucleotide sequence: TGTGCCAGCAGCTTGTCCCCGGGACAGGGTGATAGTGAGCAGTTCTTC. Amino acid sequence: CASSLSPGQGDSEQFF. The full variable domain, with the rest looked up from reference TRBV7-3 and TRBJ2-1, is GAGVSQTPSNKVTEKGKYVELRCDPISGHTALYWYRQSLGQGPEFLIYFQGTGAADDSGLPNDRFFAVRPEGSVSTLKIQRTERGDSAVYLCASSLSPGQGDSEQFFGPGTRLTVL.

This clonotype was recorded at least ten times. The V and J genes are TRBV20-1 and TRBJ2-5; 10 positions match TRBD2. Looked up from germline, CDR1 is DFQATT and CDR2 is SNEGSKA (reference sequence). Germline trimming cut 4 bases from V and 2 bases from J; bases unmatched to any gene: 1. The CDR3 extends over 13 amino acids. This CDR3 reads CSAKTSGQETQYF. As DNA, the CDR3 is TGCAGTGCTAAGACTAGCGGGCAAGAGACCCAGTACTTC.

The chain couples TRBV6-6 to TRBJ2-7; D perhaps matches TRBD1 (6 bases). The CDR3 is made up of 14 amino acids. CDR1 and CDR2 from the germline V gene are MNHNY and SVGAGI (reference sequence). The germline V and J ends were trimmed by 5 bases and 1 base, with 12 bases remaining between them. CDR3 protein: CASSTGTPSYEQYF. The CDR3, as DNA: TGTGCCAGCAGTACCGGGACACCTTCCTACGAGCAGTACTTC.